A selection of T cell receptor beta chains follows, all from one sample in a study of blood T cells in healthy people across ages. TCRdb redid the calling of the 5' RACE reads with MiXCR, one entry per CDR3 protein. Among about 1.4 million distinct CDR3 sequences listed, 45% to 70% were seen once. Sequences were obtained from blood. These receptor sequences come from a man aged 18 to 30 in good health. Both conserved end residues are trimmed from each CDR3.

V gene,J gene,CDR3 protein
TRBV2,TRBJ1-6,ASSDVLQRVNNSPLH
TRBV7-9,TRBJ2-6,ASSARVSGANVLT
TRBV9,TRBJ2-3,ASSPSGASGTDTQY
TRBV20-1,TRBJ2-7,SANLVSYEQY
TRBV12-3/TRBV12-4,TRBJ2-2,ASRGVANTGELF
TRBV4-1,TRBJ2-1,ASSQEEWVGSGETYNEQF
TRBV20-1,TRBJ2-5,SARSGRETQY
TRBV6-5,TRBJ2-1,ASSSGGEVDEQF
TRBV20-1,TRBJ2-3,GAGQYTDTQY
TRBV7-2,TRBJ1-6,ASSLLAKSNSPLH
TRBV6-2/TRBV6-3,TRBJ1-1,ASSYGHLGAEAF
TRBV2,TRBJ2-5,ASRADRGEETQY
TRBV4-3,TRBJ2-1,ASSQDLRGGYAEQF
TRBV15,TRBJ2-7,ATSRDMVMYEQY
TRBV20-1,TRBJ2-5,SAASGGAVETQY
TRBV5-4,TRBJ2-1,ASSLAIPDEQF
TRBV29-1,TRBJ2-1,SARGSRENSYEQF
TRBV27,TRBJ2-1,ASRMRGARDEQF
TRBV9,TRBJ2-1,ASSVSGGAAEQF
TRBV15,TRBJ2-1,ATSRDPRIRYNEQF
TRBV11-2,TRBJ2-5,ASSAGTATQETQY
TRBV6-5,TRBJ2-7,ASSYSNRAVGEQY
TRBV7-6,TRBJ2-1,ASSLLGPHNEQF
TRBV6-1,TRBJ2-7,ASSEPVGISYEQY
TRBV21-1,TRBJ2-6,ASSKYPQGYSGANVLT
TRBV27,TRBJ2-7,ASSYGDLYEQY
TRBV12-3/TRBV12-4,-,ASSRTPTGIEQY
TRBV7-2,TRBJ1-5,ASNLDRLKPQH
TRBV10-3,TRBJ2-7,AISDPTSGSSYEQY
TRBV5-1,TRBJ2-3,ASSRISSTQY
TRBV3-1,TRBJ2-1,ASSRSPTDRVSNEQF
TRBV29-1,TRBJ2-1,SVGDRGRLHEQF
TRBV24-1,TRBJ2-3,ATSDLTAGADTQY
TRBV4-3,TRBJ1-1,ASSFAANTEAF
TRBV20-1,TRBJ1-2,SAIGGYT
TRBV5-1,TRBJ1-1,ASSLIGQAANTEAF
TRBV12-3/TRBV12-4,TRBJ1-4,ASSAGGHVNEKLF
TRBV4-1,TRBJ2-5,ASSQGSGLQETQY
TRBV29-1,TRBJ2-3,SVGGGSGTDTQY
TRBV11-2,-,ASSLALHTKTQY
TRBV12-3/TRBV12-4,TRBJ2-5,ASSLTGRRETQY
TRBV4-1,TRBJ2-1,ASSQGSGFEQF
TRBV11-2,TRBJ1-5,ASSIYGNNQPQH
TRBV12-3/TRBV12-4,TRBJ1-2,ASSVTEAPGYGYT
TRBV7-9,TRBJ1-2,ASSTTQGALFVSGYT
TRBV2,TRBJ2-1,ASSYDVSNEQF
TRBV12-3/TRBV12-4,TRBJ2-1,ASSLGGGRGDEQF
TRBV6-5,TRBJ2-1,ASSYGTGGREQF
TRBV6-5,TRBJ2-2,ASSYSISGGGNTGELF
TRBV29-1,TRBJ2-1,SVRPDYYNEQF
TRBV6-1,TRBJ1-1,ASSEAGVREAF